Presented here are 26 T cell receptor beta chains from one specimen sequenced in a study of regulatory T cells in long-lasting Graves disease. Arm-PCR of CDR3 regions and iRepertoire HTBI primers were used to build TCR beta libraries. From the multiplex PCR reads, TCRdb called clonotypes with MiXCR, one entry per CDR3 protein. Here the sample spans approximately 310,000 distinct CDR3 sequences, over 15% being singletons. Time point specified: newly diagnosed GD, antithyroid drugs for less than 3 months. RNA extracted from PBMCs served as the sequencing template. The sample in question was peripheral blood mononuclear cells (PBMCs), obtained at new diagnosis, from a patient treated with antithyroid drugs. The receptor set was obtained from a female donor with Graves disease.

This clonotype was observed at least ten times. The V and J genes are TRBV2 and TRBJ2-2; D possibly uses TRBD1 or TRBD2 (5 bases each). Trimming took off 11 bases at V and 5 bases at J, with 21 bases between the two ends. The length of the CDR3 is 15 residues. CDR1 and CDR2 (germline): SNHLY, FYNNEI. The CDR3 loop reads CAGTGVQGGTGELFF. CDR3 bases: TGTGCCGGAACCGGGGTGCAGGGCGGGACCGGGGAGCTGTTTTTT.

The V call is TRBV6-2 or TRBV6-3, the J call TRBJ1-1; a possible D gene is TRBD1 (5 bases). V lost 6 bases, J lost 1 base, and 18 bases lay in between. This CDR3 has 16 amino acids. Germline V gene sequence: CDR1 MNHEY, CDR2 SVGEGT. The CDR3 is CASRRRVMGGNTEAFF. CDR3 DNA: TGTGCCAGCAGGAGAAGAGTTATGGGGGGGAACACTGAAGCTTTCTTT.

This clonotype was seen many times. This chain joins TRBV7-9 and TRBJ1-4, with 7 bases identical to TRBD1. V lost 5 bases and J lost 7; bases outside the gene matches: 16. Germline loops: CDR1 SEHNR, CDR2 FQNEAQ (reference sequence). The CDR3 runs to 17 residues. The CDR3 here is CASSEDHMTGWGEKLFF. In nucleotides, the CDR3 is TGTGCCAGCAGCGAAGATCACATGACAGGGTGGGGTGAAAAACTGTTTTTT.

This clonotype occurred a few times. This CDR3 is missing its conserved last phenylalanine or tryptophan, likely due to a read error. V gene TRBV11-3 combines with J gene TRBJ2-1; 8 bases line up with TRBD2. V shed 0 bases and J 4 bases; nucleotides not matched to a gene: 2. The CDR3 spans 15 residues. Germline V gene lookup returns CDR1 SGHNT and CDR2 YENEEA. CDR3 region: CASSLEAGEYNEQFL. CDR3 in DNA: TGTGCCAGCAGCTTAGAAGCGGGAGAATACAATGAGCAGTTCCTC.

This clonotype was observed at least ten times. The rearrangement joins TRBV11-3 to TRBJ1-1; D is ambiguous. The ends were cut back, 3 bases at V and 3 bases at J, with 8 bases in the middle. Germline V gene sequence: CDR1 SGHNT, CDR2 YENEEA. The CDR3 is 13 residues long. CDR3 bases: TGTGCCAGCAGCTTCTCGTTGGACACTGAAGCTTTCTTT. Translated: CASSFSLDTEAFF.

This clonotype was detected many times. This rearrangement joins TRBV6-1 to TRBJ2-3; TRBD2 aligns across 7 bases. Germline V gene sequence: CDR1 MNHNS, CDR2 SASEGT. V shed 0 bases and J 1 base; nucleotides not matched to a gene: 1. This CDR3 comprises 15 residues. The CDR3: CASSEAGGRTDTQYF. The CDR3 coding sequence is TGTGCCAGCAGTGAAGCGGGAGGGCGCACAGATACGCAGTATTTT.

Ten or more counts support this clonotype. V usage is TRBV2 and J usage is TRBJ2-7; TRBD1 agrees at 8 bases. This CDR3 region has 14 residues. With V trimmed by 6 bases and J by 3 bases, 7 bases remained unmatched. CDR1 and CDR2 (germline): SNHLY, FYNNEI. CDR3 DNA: TGTGCCAGCAGGGGACAGGCTCCTTTCTACGAGCAGTACTTC. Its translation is CASRGQAPFYEQYF.

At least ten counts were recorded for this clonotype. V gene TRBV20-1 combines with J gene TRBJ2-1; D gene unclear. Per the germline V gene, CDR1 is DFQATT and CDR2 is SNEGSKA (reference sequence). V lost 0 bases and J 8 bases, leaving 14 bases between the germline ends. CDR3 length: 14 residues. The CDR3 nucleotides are TGCAGTGCTAGAGATCGGCCAGTAGGCGATGAGCAGTTCTTC. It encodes CSARDRPVGDEQFF.

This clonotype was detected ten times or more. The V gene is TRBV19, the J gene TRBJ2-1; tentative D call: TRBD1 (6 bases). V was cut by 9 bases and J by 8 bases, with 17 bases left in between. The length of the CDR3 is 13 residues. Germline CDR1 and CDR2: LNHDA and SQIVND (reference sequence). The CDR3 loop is CASRDISPHEQFF. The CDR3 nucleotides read TGTGCCAGCCGGGACATTAGCCCCCATGAGCAGTTCTTC.

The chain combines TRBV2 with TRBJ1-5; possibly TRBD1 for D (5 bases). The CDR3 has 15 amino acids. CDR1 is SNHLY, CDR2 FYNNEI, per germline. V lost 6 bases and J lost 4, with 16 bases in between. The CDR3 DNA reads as TGTGCCAGCAGACTGACCGGGACCGAGAATCAGCCCCAGCATTTT. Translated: CASRLTGTENQPQHF.

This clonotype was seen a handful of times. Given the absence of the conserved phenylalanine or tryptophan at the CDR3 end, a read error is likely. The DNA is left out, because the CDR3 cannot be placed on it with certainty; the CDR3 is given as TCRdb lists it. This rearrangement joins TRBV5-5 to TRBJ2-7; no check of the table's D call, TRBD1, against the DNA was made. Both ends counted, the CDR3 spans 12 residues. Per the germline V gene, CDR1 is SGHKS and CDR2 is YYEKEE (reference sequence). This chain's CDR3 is CASSHWTGGIYD.

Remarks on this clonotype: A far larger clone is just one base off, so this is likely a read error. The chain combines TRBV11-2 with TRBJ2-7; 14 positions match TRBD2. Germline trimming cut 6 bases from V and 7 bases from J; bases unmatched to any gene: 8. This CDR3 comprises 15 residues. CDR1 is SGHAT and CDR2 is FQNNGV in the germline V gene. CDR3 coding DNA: TGTGCCAGCAGACAAGGGACTAGCGGGAGCTATGAGCAGTACTTC. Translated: CASRQGTSGSYEQYF.

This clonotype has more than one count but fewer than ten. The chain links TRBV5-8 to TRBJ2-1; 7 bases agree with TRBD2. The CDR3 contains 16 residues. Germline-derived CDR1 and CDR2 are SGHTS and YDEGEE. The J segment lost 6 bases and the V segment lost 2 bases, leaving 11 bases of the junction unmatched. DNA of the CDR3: TGTGCCAGCAGCTTTGGAGCGGGGCCCTCTCCCAATGAGCAGTTCTTC. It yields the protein CASSFGAGPSPNEQFF.

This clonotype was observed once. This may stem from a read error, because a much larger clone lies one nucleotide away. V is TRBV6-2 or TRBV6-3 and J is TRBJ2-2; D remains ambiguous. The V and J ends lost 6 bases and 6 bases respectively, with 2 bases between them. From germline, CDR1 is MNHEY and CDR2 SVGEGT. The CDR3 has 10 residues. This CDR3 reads CASRAGELFF. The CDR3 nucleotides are TGTGCCAGCAGGGCCGGGGAGCTGTTTTTT.

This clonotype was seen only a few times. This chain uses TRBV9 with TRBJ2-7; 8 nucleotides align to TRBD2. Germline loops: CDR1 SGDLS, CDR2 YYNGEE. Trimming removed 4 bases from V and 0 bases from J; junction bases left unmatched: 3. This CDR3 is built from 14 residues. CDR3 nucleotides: TGTGCCAGCAGCAACAGCGGGAGCTCCTACGAGCAGTACTTC. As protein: CASSNSGSSYEQYF.

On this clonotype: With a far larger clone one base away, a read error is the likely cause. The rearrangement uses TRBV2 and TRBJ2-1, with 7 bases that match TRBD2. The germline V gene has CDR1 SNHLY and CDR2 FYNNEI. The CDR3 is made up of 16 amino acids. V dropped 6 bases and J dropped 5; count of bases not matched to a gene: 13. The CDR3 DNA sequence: TGTGCCAGCAGCTTGGTGCTTCGGGAGGAACACAATGAGCAGTTCTTC. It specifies CASSLVLREEHNEQFF.

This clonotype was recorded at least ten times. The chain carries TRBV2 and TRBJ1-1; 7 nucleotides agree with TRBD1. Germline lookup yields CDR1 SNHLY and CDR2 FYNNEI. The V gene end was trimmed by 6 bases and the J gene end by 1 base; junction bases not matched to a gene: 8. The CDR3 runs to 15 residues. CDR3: CASRARTGENTEAFF. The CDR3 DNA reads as TGTGCCAGCAGAGCCAGGACAGGCGAGAACACTGAAGCTTTCTTT.

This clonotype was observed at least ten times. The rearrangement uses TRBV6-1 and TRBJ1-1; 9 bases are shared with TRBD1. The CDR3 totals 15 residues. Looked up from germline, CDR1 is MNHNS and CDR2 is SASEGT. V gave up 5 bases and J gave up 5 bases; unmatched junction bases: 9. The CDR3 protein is CASSLGGTGRTEAFF. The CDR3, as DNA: TGTGCCAGCAGTCTCGGGGGGACAGGGCGGACTGAAGCTTTCTTT.

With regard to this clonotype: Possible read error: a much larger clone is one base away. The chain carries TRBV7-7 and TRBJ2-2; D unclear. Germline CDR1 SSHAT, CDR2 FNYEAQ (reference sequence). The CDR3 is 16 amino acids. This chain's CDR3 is CATSLDQIGRTGELFF. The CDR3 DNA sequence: TGTGCTACCAGCTTAGATCAGATAGGACGGACCGGGGAGCTGTTTTTT.

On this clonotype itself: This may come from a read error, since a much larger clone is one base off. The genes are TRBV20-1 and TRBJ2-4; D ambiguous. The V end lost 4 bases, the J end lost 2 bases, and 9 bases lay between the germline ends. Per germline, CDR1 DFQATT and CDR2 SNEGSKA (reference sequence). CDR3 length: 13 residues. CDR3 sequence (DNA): TGCAGTGCTATGAATGATTCCAAAAACATTCAGTACTTC. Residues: CSAMNDSKNIQYF.

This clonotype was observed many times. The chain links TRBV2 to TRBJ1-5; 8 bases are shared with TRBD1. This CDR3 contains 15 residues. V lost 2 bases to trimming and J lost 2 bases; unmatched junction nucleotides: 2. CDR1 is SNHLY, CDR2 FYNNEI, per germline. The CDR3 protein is CASSESTGGNQPQHF. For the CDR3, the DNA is TGTGCCAGCAGTGAATCGACAGGGGGCAATCAGCCCCAGCATTTT.

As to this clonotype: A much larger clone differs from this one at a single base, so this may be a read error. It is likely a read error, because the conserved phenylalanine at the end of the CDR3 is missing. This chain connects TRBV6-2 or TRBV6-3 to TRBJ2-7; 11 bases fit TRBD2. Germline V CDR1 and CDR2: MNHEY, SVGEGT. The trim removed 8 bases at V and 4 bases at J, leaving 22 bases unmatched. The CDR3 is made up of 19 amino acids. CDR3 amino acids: CASVPRGVLAGDFVYEQYL. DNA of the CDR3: TGTGCCAGCGTCCCTCGAGGGGTACTAGCGGGAGATTTTGTTTACGAGCAGTACCTC.

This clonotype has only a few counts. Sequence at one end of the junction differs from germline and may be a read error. CDR3 DNA: TGCACCAGCAGCTTGGGGGGCGGGGGCCATGAGCAGTTCTTC. Amino acids: CTSSLGGGGHEQFF. This rearrangement joins TRBV5-1 to TRBJ2-1; D possibly corresponds to TRBD2 (7 bases). This CDR3 is 14 amino acids long. Germline CDR1 SGHRS, CDR2 YFSETQ. The full variable domain, rest sourced from reference TRBV5-1 and TRBJ2-1, is KAGVTQTPRYLIKTRGQQVTLSCSPISGHRSVSWYQQTPGQGLQFLFEYFSETQRNKGNFPGRFSGRQFSNSRSEMNVSTLELGDSALYLCTSSLGGGGHEQFFGPGTRLTVL.

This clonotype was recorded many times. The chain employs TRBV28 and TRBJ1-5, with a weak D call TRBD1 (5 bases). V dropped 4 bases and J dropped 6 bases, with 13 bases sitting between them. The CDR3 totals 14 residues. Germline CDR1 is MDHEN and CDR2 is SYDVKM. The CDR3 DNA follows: TGTGCCAGCAGTTGGGGGGTAGGTGGTCAGCCCCAGCATTTT. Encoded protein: CASSWGVGGQPQHF.

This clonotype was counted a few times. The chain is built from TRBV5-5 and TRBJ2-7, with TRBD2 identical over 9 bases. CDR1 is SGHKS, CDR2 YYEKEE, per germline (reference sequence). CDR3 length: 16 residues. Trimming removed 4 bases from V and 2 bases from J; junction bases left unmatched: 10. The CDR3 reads CASSRAGLAITYEQYF. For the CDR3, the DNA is TGTGCCAGCAGCCGCGCGGGACTAGCAATCACCTACGAGCAGTACTTC.

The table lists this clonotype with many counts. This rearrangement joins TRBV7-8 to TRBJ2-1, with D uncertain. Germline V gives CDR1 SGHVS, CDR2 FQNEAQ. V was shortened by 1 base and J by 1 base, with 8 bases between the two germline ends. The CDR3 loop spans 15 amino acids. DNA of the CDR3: TGTGCCAGCAGCTTAGAGTTCCCATCCTACAATGAGCAGTTCTTC. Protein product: CASSLEFPSYNEQFF.